This T cell receptor (beta chain) originates from a study of cytomegalovirus exposure and HLA in healthy donors. Study summary: Clustering assigned 81% of the approximately 400 genotyped donors to the Caucasian-associated ancestry cluster.

This clone was observed a few times. What it recognizes is unknown. Notes on the study in general: The productive fraction for most TCR beta V segments was about 90% or about 30% in an earlier analysis.

In the PCR, 60 Vbeta and 13 Jbeta primers were used. TCRdb keeps only in-frame clones here, not all; method: immunoSEQ multiplex PCR. The sample has 150,000 to 200,000 clones; around 77% are singletons. This CDR3 has 15 amino acids. V was clipped by 1 base and J by 5 bases, with 11 bases between them. Germline CDR1 and CDR2: SEHNR and FQNEAQ (reference sequence). The gene calls are TRBV7-9 and TRBJ2-2, with D possibly being TRBD2 (6 bases). Sequencing used PBMCs. This TCR came from a female donor in good health and CMV-seronegative. Here the CDR3 reads CASSLVRTITGELFF. CDR3 bases: TGTGCCAGCAGCTTAGTTCGGACTATAACCGGGGAGCTGTTTTTT.